This T cell receptor beta chain was captured in a study of Tregs in tolerant kidney transplant recipients. Some clones are missing from TCRdb's copy, which holds only in-frame ones; the method was immunoSEQ multiplex PCR. Of 55,000 to 70,000 clones listed, 70% to 90% are singletons. The CDR3 sequence is 16 residues long. The germline V gene encodes CDR1 SGDLS and CDR2 YYNGEE. V dropped 0 bases and J dropped 4; count of bases not matched to a gene: 4. The origin of this receptor is a human donor who received a combined kidney and bone marrow transplant. The chain joins TRBV9 to TRBJ2-1, with 10 bases matching TRBD2. The starting material was Tregs from blood, obtained before the transplant. The CDR3 region has the DNA TGTGCCAGCAGCGTAGAGGGACTAGCGACTTACAATGAGCAGTTCTTC. As protein: CASSVEGLATYNEQFF.